What follows describes a single T cell receptor (beta chain). Its antigen is unknown. Germline is not matched at one junction end, which may reflect a read error. The same CDR3 is also encoded by other DNA sequences in this sample. Sequencing was performed with immunoSEQ multiplex PCR; in TCRdb, only in-frame clones are kept and a portion is missing. The sample contains approximately 10,000 clones, 70% to 85% of which appear only once. CDR1 and CDR2 from the germline V gene are MDHEN and SYDVKM. The length of the CDR3 is 13 residues. This sample stems from a study of somatic mutations in cytotoxic T cells in rheumatoid arthritis. Whole-study findings and limits: TRBV07's slight underrepresentation, observed in rheumatoid arthritis patients, lacked adjustment for multiple comparisons.

The specimen sequenced was CD8+ T cells sorted from blood. The TCR comes from an older woman with rheumatoid arthritis. The rearrangement uses TRBV28 and TRBJ1-1; D is ambiguous. This CDR3 is CASSLAANTEAFF. The CDR3, as DNA: TGTGCCAGCAGTTTAGCGGCGAACACTGAGGCTTTCTTT.